This TCR beta chain was recovered during a study of cytomegalovirus exposure and HLA in healthy donors. Both 60 Vbeta primers and 13 Jbeta primers went into the PCR. Sequenced by immunoSEQ multiplex PCR; TCRdb stores in-frame clones only, minus some. The sample contains roughly 150,000 clones, roughly 68% of which appear only once. Study observations and caveats: Per a later analysis, HLA-associated TCR beta chains showed more clonal expansion than other, equally common TCR beta chains. A later analysis reportedly found that, within productive TCRs, an Asian-associated ancestry cluster had fewer N-insertions than the mean observed across the roughly 610 donors. With DRB1 most and HLA-C fewest, TCR association rates differed between HLA loci in a later analysis. Follow-up analysis later connected one missense variant in DCLRE1C with trimming of TCR beta V- and J-genes.

This CDR3 has 13 residues. CDR1 and CDR2 (germline): SQVTM, ANQGSEA. V was shortened by 4 bases and J by 2 bases, with 11 bases between the two germline ends. This clone occurred a few times. Its specificity is unknown. The specimen was PBMCs. The TCR was taken from a man aged 25 to 40 in good health and CMV-seropositive. The J gene is TRBJ2-5, the V gene TRBV29-1; a weak D match, TRBD1 (6 bases). As DNA, the CDR3 is TGCAGCGTTGCAAATGACAGGCAAGAGACCCAGTACTTC. As protein: CSVANDRQETQYF.